At least ten counts were recorded for the clone carrying this T cell receptor (beta chain). These data originate in a study of T cells after yellow fever vaccination. Study details: Low-cell-number fractions underwent preparation using SMART-Seq v4 Ultra Low Input.

MiXCR, applied by TCRdb to the 5' RACE reads, yields one record per CDR3 protein. The table includes under 300,000 distinct CDR3 sequences, 5.5% to 8.5% detected once. CDR1 is SGHRS, CDR2 YFSETQ, per germline. The CDR3 length is 13 residues. V was shortened by 0 bases and J by 7 bases, with 10 bases between the two germline ends. The sample consisted of CD4+ T cells sorted from PBMCs, taken on the day of the yellow fever booster vaccination. This chain links TRBV5-1 with TRBJ2-5; D may be TRBD2 (5 bases). The receptor's source is a man aged 25 to 45 who received the YFV17D yellow fever vaccine. In DNA form, the CDR3 reads TGCGCCAGCAGCTTGGAGAGGGTCCCGACCCAGTACTTC. Encoded protein: CASSLERVPTQYF.